One sample yielded the 2 T cell receptor beta chains listed below, sequenced in a study of Graves' ophthalmopathy and Graves' hyperthyroidism (dated by TCRdb to the late 2010s). TCRdb records Illumina HiSeq 2000 as the sequencer. TCR beta CDR3 regions were amplified from RNA transcripts for repertoire sequencing. The first round was an RT-PCR using HTBI primers with the Qiagen OneStep RT-PCR kit, and this first round was followed by a second-round multiplex PCR, then size selection and purification. The public sequencing data were trimmed at Q25 with fastp and processed into clonotypes with MiXCR by TCRdb, which kept only in-frame beta chains. Identical CDR3 proteins give one entry, which carries the most common genes and DNA. This sample has over a million distinct CDR3 sequences in its table, and approximately 35% of those were observed once. Around 10% of the sample comes from the top ten. Material: peripheral blood or thyroid tissue (not recorded which). The receptors originated from an adult man with Graves' hyperthyroidism.

The chain couples TRBV15 to TRBJ1-6; 7 bases are a match to TRBD1. The CDR3 extends over 16 amino acids. V shed 10 bases and J 10 bases; nucleotides not matched to a gene: 19. The V gene's germline CDR1 is LNHNV and CDR2 YYDKDF (reference sequence). The CDR3 reads CASSSKPGTAASPLHF. The CDR3 DNA is TGTGCCAGCAGTTCCAAGCCCGGGACAGCGGCCTCACCCCTCCACTTT.

This clonotype was detected many times. The chain links TRBV25-1 to TRBJ2-5; 7 bases map to TRBD2. The CDR3 spans 14 residues. The trim removed 11 bases at V and 4 bases at J, leaving 13 bases unmatched. CDR1 MGHDK and CDR2 SYGVNS come from the germline V gene. The CDR3 DNA reads as TGTGCCGGCATCCCCACTAGCGCGGGAGAGACCCAGTACTTC. This translates into CAGIPTSAGETQYF.